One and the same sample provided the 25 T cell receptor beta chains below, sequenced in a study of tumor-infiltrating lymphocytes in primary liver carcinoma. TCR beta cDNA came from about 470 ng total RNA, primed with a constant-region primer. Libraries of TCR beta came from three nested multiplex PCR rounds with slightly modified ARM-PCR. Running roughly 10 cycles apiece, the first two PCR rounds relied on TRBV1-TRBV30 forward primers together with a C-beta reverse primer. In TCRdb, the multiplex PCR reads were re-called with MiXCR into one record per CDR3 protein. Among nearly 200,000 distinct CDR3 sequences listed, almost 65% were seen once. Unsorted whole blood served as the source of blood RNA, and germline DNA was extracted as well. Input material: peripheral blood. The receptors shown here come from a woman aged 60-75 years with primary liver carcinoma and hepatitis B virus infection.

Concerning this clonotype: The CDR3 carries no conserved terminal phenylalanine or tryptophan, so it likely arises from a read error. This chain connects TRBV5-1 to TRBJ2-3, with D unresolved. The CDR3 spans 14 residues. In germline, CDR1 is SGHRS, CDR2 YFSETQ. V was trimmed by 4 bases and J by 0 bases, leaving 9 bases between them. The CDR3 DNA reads TGCGCCAGCAGCGGAACCCTAAGCACAGATACGCAGTATTAT. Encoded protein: CASSGTLSTDTQYY.

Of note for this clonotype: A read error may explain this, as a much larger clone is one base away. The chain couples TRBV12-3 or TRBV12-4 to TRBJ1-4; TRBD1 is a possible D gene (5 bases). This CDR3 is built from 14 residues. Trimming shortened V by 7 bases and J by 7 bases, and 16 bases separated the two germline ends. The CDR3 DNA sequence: TGTGCCAGCAAGCGATCCTATAGGGGTGAAAAACTGTTTTTT. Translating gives CASKRSYRGEKLFF.

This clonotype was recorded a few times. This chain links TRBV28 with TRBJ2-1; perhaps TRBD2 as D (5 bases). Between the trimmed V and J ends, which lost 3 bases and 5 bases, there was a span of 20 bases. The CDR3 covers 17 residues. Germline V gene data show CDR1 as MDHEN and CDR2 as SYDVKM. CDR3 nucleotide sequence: TGTGCCAGCAGTTTCGGACGTAGCTCCGGGATCGACAATGAGCAGTTCTTC. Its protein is CASSFGRSSGIDNEQFF.

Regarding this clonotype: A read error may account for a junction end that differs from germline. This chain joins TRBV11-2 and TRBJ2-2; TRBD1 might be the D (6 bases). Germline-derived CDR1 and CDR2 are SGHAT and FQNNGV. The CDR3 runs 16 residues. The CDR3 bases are TGTGCCACCAGGTTATTAAGGGGGAGTAGCACCGGGGAGCCGTTTTTT. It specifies CATRLLRGSSTGEPFF.

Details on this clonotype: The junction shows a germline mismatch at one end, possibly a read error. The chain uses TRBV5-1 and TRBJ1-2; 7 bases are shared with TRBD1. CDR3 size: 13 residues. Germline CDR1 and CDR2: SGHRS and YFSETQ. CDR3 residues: CASSLEGASVYTF. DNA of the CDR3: TGCGCCAGTAGCTTGGAGGGGGCCAGTGTCTACACCTTC.

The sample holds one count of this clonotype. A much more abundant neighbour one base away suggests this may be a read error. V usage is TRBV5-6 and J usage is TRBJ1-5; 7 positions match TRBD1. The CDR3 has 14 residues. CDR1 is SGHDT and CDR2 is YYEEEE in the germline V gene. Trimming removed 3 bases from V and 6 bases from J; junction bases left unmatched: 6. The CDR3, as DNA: TGTGCCAGCAGCTCCCCGACAGGGACTCAGCCCCAGCATTTT. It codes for CASSSPTGTQPQHF.

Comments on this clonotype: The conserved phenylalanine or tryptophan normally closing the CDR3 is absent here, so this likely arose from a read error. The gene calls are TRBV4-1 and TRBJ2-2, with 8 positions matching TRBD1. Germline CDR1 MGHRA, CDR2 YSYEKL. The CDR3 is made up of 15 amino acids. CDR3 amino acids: CASSRTGPRTGELFL. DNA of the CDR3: TGCGCGAGCAGCCGGACAGGGCCACGGACCGGGGAGCTGTTTCTT.

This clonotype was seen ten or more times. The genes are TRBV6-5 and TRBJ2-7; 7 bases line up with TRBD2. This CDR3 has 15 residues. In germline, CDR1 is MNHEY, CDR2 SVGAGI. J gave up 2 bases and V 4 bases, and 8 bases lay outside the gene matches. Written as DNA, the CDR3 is TGTGCCAGCAGTTTAGCGGGCCCGGGAACCTACGAGCAGTACTTC. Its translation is CASSLAGPGTYEQYF.

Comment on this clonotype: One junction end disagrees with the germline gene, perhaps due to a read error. The CDR3 here is CAGRGTKQELNQPQHF. The CDR3 DNA follows: TGTGCCGGCAGGGGCACCAAACAGGAGCTGAATCAGCCCCAGCATTTT. The chain combines TRBV6-6 with TRBJ1-5, with D possibly TRBD1 on 6 matching bases. The CDR3 runs to 16 residues. Germline-derived CDR1 and CDR2 are MNHNY and SVGAGI (reference sequence).

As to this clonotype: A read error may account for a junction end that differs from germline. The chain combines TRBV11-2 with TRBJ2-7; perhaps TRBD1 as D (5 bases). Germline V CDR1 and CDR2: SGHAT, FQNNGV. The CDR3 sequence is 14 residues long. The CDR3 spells CGSSPNRRVLEQYF. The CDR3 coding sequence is TGTGGCAGCAGTCCCAACCGCAGGGTTCTCGAGCAGTACTTC.

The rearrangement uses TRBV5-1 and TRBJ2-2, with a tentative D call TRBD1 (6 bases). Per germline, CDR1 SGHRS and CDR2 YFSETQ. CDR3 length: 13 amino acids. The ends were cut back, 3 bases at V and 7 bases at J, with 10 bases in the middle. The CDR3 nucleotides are TGCGCCAGCAGCTCAACAGGGAACGGGGAGCTGTTTTTT. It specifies CASSSTGNGELFF.

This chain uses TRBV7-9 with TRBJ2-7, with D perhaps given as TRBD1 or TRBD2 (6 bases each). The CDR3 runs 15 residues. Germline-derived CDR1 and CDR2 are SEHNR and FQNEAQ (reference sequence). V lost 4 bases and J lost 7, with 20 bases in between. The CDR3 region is CASSSPEGGREEQYF. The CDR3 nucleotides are TGTGCCAGCAGCTCCCCTGAGGGGGGAAGGGAAGAGCAGTACTTC.

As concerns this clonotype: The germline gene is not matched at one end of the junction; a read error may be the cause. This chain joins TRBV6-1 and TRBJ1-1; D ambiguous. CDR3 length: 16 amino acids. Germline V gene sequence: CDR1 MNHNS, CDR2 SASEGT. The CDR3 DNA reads TGTGCCAGCAGTGAAGCGAAGGCGAGGTTGGAGACTGAAACTTTCTTT. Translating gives CASSEAKARLETETFF.

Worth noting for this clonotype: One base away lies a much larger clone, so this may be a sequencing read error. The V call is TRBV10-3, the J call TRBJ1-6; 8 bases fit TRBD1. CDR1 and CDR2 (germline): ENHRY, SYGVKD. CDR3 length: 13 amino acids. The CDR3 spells CVNGGTGDSPLHF. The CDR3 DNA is TGTGTCAACGGCGGGACAGGAGATTCACCCCTCCACTTT.

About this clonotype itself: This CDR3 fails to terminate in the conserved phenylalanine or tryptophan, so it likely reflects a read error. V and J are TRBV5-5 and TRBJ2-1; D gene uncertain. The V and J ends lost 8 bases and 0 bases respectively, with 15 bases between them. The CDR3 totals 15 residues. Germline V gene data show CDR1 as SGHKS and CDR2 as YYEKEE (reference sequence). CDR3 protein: CASSSIPSSYNEQFI. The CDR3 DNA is TGTGCCAGTAGTTCGATACCCAGCTCCTACAATGAGCAGTTCATC.

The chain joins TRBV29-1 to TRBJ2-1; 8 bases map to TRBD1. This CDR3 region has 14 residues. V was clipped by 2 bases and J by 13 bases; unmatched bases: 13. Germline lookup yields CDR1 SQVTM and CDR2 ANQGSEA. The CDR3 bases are TGCAGCGTTGAAAAGGACAGGGTATCGGAGACTCAGTTCTTC. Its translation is CSVEKDRVSETQFF.

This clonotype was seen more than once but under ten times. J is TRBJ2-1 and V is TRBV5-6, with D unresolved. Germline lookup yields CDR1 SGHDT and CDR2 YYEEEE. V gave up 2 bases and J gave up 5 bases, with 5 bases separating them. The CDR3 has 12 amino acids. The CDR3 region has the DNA TGTGCCAGCAGCTTTCAGGACAATGAGCAGTTCTTC. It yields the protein CASSFQDNEQFF.

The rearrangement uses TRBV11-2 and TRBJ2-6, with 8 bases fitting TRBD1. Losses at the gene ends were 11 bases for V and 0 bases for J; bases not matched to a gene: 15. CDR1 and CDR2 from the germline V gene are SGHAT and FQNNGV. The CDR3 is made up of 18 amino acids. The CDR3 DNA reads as TGTGCCGGCAACTACCGGGACAGGTCTAGCTCTGGGGCCAACGTCCTGACTTTC. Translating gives CAGNYRDRSSSGANVLTF.

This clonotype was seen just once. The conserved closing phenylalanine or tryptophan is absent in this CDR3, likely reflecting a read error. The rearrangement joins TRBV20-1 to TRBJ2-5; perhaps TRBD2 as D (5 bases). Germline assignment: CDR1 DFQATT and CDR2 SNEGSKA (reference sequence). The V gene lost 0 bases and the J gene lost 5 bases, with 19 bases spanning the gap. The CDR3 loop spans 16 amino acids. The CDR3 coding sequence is TGCAGTGCTAGAGATATTTTGCGGGTACCTCATGAGACCCAGTACTCC. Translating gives CSARDILRVPHETQYS.

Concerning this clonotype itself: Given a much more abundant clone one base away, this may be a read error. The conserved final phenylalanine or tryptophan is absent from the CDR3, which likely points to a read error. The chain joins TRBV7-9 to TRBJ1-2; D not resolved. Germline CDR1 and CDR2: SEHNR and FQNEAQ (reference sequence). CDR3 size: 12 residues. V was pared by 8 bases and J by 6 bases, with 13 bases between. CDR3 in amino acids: CASAASQNGYTI. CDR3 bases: TGTGCCAGCGCAGCTTCCCAGAATGGCTACACCATC.

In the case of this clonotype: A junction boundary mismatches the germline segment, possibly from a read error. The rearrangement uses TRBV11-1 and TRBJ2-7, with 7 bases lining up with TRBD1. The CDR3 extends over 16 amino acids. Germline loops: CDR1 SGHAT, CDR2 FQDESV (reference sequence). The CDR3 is CAGSSRPTGVLYEQYF. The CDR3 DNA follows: TGTGCCGGCAGCTCCAGGCCCACAGGGGTCCTTTACGAGCAGTACTTC.

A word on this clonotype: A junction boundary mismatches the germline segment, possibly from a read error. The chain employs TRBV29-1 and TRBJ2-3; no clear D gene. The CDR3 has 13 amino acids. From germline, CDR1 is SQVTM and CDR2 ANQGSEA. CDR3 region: CSVLPGRTDTQYF. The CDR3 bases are TGCAGCGTCCTACCAGGTCGCACGGATACGCAGTATTTT.

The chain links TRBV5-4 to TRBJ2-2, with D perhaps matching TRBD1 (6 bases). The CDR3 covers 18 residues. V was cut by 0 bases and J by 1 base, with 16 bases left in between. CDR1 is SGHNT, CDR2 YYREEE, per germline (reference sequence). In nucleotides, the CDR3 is TGTGCCAGCAGCTTGGGAGGTGGCAGGGGCATGAACACCGGGGAGCTGTTTTTT. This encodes CASSLGGGRGMNTGELFF.

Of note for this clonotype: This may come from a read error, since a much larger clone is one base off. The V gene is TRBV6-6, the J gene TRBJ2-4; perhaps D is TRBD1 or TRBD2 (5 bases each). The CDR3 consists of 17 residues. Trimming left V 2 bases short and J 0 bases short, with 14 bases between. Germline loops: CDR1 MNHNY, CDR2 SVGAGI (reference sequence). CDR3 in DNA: TGTGCCAGCAGTTACAATTGGGGGTCGGAAGCCAAAAACATTCAGTACTTC. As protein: CASSYNWGSEAKNIQYF.

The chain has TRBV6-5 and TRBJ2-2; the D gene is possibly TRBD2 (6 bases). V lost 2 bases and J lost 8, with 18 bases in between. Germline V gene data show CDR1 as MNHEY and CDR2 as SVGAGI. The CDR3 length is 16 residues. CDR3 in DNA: TGTGCCAGCAGTTACCTCCCGGGAGCTTCGAGGGGGGAGCTGTTTTTT. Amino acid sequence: CASSYLPGASRGELFF.